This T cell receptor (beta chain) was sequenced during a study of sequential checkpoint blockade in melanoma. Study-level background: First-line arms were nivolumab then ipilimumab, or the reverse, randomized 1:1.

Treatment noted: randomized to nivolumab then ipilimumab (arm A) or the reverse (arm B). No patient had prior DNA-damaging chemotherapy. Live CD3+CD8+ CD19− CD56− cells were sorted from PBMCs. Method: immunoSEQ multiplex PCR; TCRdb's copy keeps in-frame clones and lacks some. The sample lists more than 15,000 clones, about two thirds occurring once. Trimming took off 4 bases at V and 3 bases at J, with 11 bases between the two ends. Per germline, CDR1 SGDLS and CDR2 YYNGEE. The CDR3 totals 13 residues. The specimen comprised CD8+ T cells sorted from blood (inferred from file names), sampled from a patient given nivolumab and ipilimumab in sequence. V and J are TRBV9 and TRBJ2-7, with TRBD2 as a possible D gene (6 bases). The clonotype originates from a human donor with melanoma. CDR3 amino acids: CASSPRENYEQYV. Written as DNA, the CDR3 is TGTGCCAGCAGCCCCCGGGAGAACTACGAGCAGTACGTC.